This passage covers 32 T cell receptor beta chains from one sample sequenced in a study of shared clonotypes between healthy human individuals. The table came from immunoSEQ multiplex PCR; TCRdb's copy has only in-frame clones and leaves some out. The sample lists approximately 620,000 clones, less than 98% seen once, with 0.055% to 0.07% in the top ten. The sequenced sample consisted of naive CD4+ T cells sorted from blood. Sample subset: CD45RA+ positively selected. All receptors come from a woman in her twenties or thirties in good health.

This clone was seen a single time. The rearrangement joins TRBV29-1 to TRBJ2-7; maybe TRBD2 (5 bases). CDR3 length: 13 amino acids. CDR1 is SQVTM and CDR2 is ANQGSEA in the germline V gene. The V gene lost 4 bases and the J gene lost 6 bases, with 16 bases spanning the gap. The CDR3 coding sequence is TGCAGCGTTGGGGCAGGACTTTTGGTCGAGCAGTACTTC. Translating it yields CSVGAGLLVEQYF.

This clone is a singleton in its sample. V and J are TRBV6-6 and TRBJ2-1, with D possibly being TRBD1 (6 bases). Germline CDR1 MNHNY, CDR2 SVGAGI (reference sequence). The CDR3 length is 12 residues. Trimming pared 2 bases from V and 10 bases from J, leaving 9 bases between. The CDR3 sequence is CASSYTTGEQFF. CDR3 DNA sequence: TGTGCCAGCAGTTACACAACAGGGGAGCAGTTCTTC.

This sequence joins TRBV7-2 and TRBJ2-7, with D perhaps TRBD1 or TRBD2 (6 bases each). V lost 1 base and J lost 5, with 9 bases in between. The length of the CDR3 is 13 residues. Germline CDR1 reads SGHTA; CDR2 reads FQGNSA. The CDR3 protein is CASSLGGAHEQYF. Written as DNA, the CDR3 is TGTGCCAGCAGCTTAGGGGGGGCCCACGAGCAGTACTTC.

V gene TRBV6-5 combines with J gene TRBJ2-2, with 7 bases identical to TRBD1. With V trimmed by 6 bases and J by 7 bases, 5 bases remained unmatched. The length of the CDR3 is 13 residues. Germline lookup yields CDR1 MNHEY and CDR2 SVGAGI. The chain's CDR3 is CASRRQGNGELFF. The DNA of the CDR3 is TGTGCCAGCAGGAGACAGGGTAACGGGGAGCTGTTTTTT.

The V call is TRBV4-1, the J call TRBJ2-5; 10 nucleotides match TRBD2. The CDR3 is 17 residues long. CDR1 MGHRA and CDR2 YSYEKL come from the germline V gene. V shed 1 base and J 5 bases; nucleotides not matched to a gene: 10. CDR3: CASSQGQIAGGGETQYF. In DNA form, the CDR3 reads TGCGCCAGCAGCCAAGGTCAAATAGCGGGAGGTGGGGAGACCCAGTACTTC.

The rearrangement uses TRBV28 and TRBJ2-1; TRBD2 aligns across 10 bases. This CDR3 is built from 17 residues. The germline V gene encodes CDR1 MDHEN and CDR2 SYDVKM. After removal of 5 bases from V and 4 bases from J, the junction contained 11 bases not matched to a gene. The CDR3 loop reads CASSPMWASGSYNEQFF. The CDR3 nucleotides read TGTGCCAGCAGTCCTATGTGGGCTAGCGGGAGTTACAATGAGCAGTTCTTC.

The chain joins TRBV5-1 to TRBJ2-1; 9 bases map to TRBD2. Unmatched junction bases numbered 4, after V lost 7 bases and J lost 2 bases. CDR1 and CDR2 from the germline V gene are SGHRS and YFSETQ. The CDR3 extends over 14 amino acids. The chain's CDR3 is CASVAGETYNEQFF. The CDR3 nucleotides are TGCGCCAGCGTAGCGGGGGAGACCTACAATGAGCAGTTCTTC.

The chain recombines TRBV10-3 with TRBJ1-1; 8 bases fit TRBD1. Germline values: CDR1 ENHRY, CDR2 SYGVKD. This CDR3 has 15 amino acids. Trimming cost V 3 bases and J 3 bases; bases outside gene matches: 6. The CDR3 nucleotides read TGTGCCATCAGTGATCAGGGGGCAGGGGACACTGAAGCTTTCTTT. It is translated as CAISDQGAGDTEAFF.

The chain uses TRBV6-6 and TRBJ1-3, with D unclear. V shed 5 bases and J shed 3 bases, with 8 bases lying between them. Germline V gene data show CDR1 as MNHNY and CDR2 as SVGAGI (reference sequence). The CDR3 runs 13 residues. The CDR3 sequence: CASSRQSGNTIYF. CDR3 nucleotide sequence: TGTGCCAGCAGTCGCCAAAGTGGAAACACCATATATTTT.

The V call is TRBV6-1, the J call TRBJ2-7; TRBD1 matches at 9 bases. Germline-derived CDR1 and CDR2 are MNHNS and SASEGT. This CDR3 has 14 residues. The trim removed 6 bases at V and 5 bases at J, leaving 8 bases unmatched. CDR3 sequence reads: CASRQGAAPDEQYF. CDR3 DNA sequence: TGTGCCAGCAGACAGGGGGCGGCCCCTGACGAGCAGTACTTC.

This clone showed up just once. This rearrangement joins TRBV10-1 to TRBJ1-2; 8 bases fit TRBD1. The CDR3 has 18 amino acids. The junction had 15 bases not matched to a gene; V was cut back by 6 bases and J by 0 bases. Germline loops: CDR1 WNHNN, CDR2 SYGVQD (reference sequence). CDR3 DNA: TGCGCCAGCAGCGAGGACTTGGACAGGGCTCCCTCTAACTATGGCTACACCTTC. This gives the protein CASSEDLDRAPSNYGYTF.

The chain combines TRBV2 with TRBJ2-7, with no clear D. CDR3 length: 11 amino acids. V was pared by 7 bases and J by 6 bases, with 10 bases between. Germline assignment: CDR1 SNHLY and CDR2 FYNNEI. The CDR3 reads CASKDAGEQYF. The CDR3 nucleotides read TGTGCCAGCAAAGATGCAGGCGAGCAGTACTTC.

V usage is TRBV18 and J usage is TRBJ2-1; TRBD1 agrees at 11 bases. V lost 5 bases, J lost 9 bases, and 9 bases stayed unmatched. Germline CDR1 and CDR2: KGHSH and LQKENI. There are 15 residues in the CDR3. In DNA form, the CDR3 reads TGTGCCAGCTCAGAGGACAGGGGGCGCGATATTGAGCAGTTCTTC. As protein: CASSEDRGRDIEQFF. Together with reference TRBV18 and TRBJ2-1, the CDR3 gives the full variable domain: NAGVMQNPRHLVRRRGQEARLRCSPMKGHSHVYWYRQLPEEGLKFMVYLQKENIIDESGMPKERFSAEFPKEGPSILRIQQVVRGDSAAYFCASSEDRGRDIEQFFGPGTRLTVL.

The chain uses TRBV23-1 and TRBJ1-5; a weak D match, TRBD1 (6 bases). TRBV23-1 is reported as an ORF; its role is uncertain. V gave up 6 bases and J gave up 2 bases, with 17 bases separating them. The CDR3 consists of 16 residues. The CDR3 nucleotides read TGCGCCAGCAGCCAAATCCAACAGGGCGGCAATCAGCCCCAGCATTTT. It encodes CASSQIQQGGNQPQHF.

The chain recombines TRBV6-1 with TRBJ1-1, with D hard to call. There are 15 residues in the CDR3. Germline-derived CDR1 and CDR2 are MNHNS and SASEGT. Trimming removed 2 bases from V and 1 base from J, with 11 bases in between. CDR3 DNA sequence: TGTGCCAGCAGTGAACGTGGTTTAGCGAACACTGAAGCTTTCTTT. It codes for CASSERGLANTEAFF.

The chain uses TRBV5-6 and TRBJ1-2, with 9 positions matching TRBD1. Trimming at V came to 3 bases and at J to 8 bases, leaving 8 bases not matched to a gene. CDR1 and CDR2 from the germline V gene are SGHDT and YYEEEE. The CDR3 extends over 14 amino acids. CDR3 sequence reads: CASSSDRGAFGYTF. CDR3 nucleotide sequence: TGTGCCAGCAGCTCTGACAGGGGGGCATTCGGCTACACCTTC. Combining the CDR3 with reference TRBV5-6 and TRBJ1-2 gives the whole variable domain DAGVTQSPTHLIKTRGQQVTLRCSPKSGHDTVSWYQQALGQGPQFIFQYYEEEERQRGNFPDRFSGHQFPNYSSELNVNALLLGDSALYLCASSSDRGAFGYTFGSGTRLTVV.

The chain employs TRBV11-3 and TRBJ2-3, with D perhaps TRBD2 (6 bases). Trimming shortened V by 5 bases and J by 3 bases, and 21 bases separated the two germline ends. The CDR3 extends over 17 amino acids. The V gene's germline CDR1 is SGHNT and CDR2 YENEEA. The CDR3 bases are TGTGCCAGCAGCAAGGCGGCTGGGGTGGAGGGGACAGATACGCAGTATTTT. It is translated as CASSKAAGVEGTDTQYF.

The V and J genes are TRBV4-1 and TRBJ2-5, with TRBD2 identical over 10 bases. Germline CDR1 reads MGHRA; CDR2 reads YSYEKL. Trimming removed 3 bases from V and 9 bases from J; junction bases left unmatched: 7. CDR3 length equals 14 residues. The CDR3 protein is CASSHPLAGDSQYF. CDR3 bases: TGCGCCAGCAGCCACCCGCTAGCGGGAGACTCCCAGTACTTC.

The chain uses TRBV28 and TRBJ2-1; no reliable D call. This CDR3 contains 15 residues. The V end lost 5 bases, the J end lost 3 bases, and 14 bases lay between the germline ends. Germline lookup yields CDR1 MDHEN and CDR2 SYDVKM. The CDR3 loop is CASSAYMSFYNEQFF. In nucleotides, the CDR3 is TGTGCCAGCAGTGCATACATGAGCTTCTACAATGAGCAGTTCTTC.

V usage is TRBV6-5 and J usage is TRBJ1-5; D uncertain. Germline V gene data show CDR1 as MNHEY and CDR2 as SVGAGI. Trimming shortened V by 4 bases and J by 5 bases, and 9 bases separated the two germline ends. This CDR3 region has 13 residues. In DNA, the CDR3 is TGTGCCAGCAGTTTCAATGGGGATCAGCCCCAGCATTTT. It codes for CASSFNGDQPQHF.

The genes are TRBV15 and TRBJ1-2; weak D call: TRBD1 (6 bases). This CDR3 is built from 12 residues. Germline CDR1 LNHNV, CDR2 YYDKDF (reference sequence). The ends were cut back, 2 bases at V and 14 bases at J, with 15 bases in the middle. The CDR3 protein is CATSRLTGRNTF. In DNA form, the CDR3 reads TGTGCCACCAGCAGACTAACAGGGAGAAATACCTTC.

V usage is TRBV4-1 and J usage is TRBJ2-2, with 7 nucleotides matching TRBD1. The CDR3 contains 16 residues. The ends lost 2 bases at V and 0 bases at J; junction bases unmatched: 3. Looked up from germline, CDR1 is MGHRA and CDR2 is YSYEKL. In DNA, the CDR3 is TGCGCCAGCAGCCAATGGGACAGCGCGAACACCGGGGAGCTGTTTTTT. Translated, it gives CASSQWDSANTGELFF.

This chain links TRBV5-8 with TRBJ2-1; 11 bases are a match to TRBD2. This CDR3 is built from 15 residues. Germline CDR1 SGHTS, CDR2 YDEGEE. V was pared by 2 bases and J by 6 bases, with 4 bases of the junction left unmatched. In nucleotides, the CDR3 is TGTGCCAGCAGCTTCGGACTAGCGGGCTTCAATGAGCAGTTCTTC. Its translation: CASSFGLAGFNEQFF.

V usage is TRBV5-4 and J usage is TRBJ2-2, with 8 bases matching TRBD2. Trimming took 4 bases from V and 1 from J; bases not matched to a gene: 3. The CDR3 is 15 residues long. CDR1 SGHNT and CDR2 YYREEE come from the germline V gene (reference sequence). The CDR3 loop is CASSAGTRNTGELFF. In nucleotides, the CDR3 is TGTGCCAGCAGCGCCGGGACTAGGAACACCGGGGAGCTGTTTTTT.

The chain combines TRBV28 with TRBJ1-5, with D maybe TRBD1 (6 bases). Trimming left V 3 bases short and J 2 bases short, with 8 bases between. Germline CDR1 MDHEN, CDR2 SYDVKM. The length of the CDR3 is 14 residues. For the CDR3, the DNA is TGTGCCAGCAGTTTGTCAGGGGGCAATCAGCCCCAGCATTTT. This sequence encodes CASSLSGGNQPQHF.

V usage is TRBV6-1 and J usage is TRBJ1-1; D gene uncertain. Germline loops: CDR1 MNHNS, CDR2 SASEGT. This CDR3 region has 15 residues. The germline V and J ends were trimmed by 2 bases and 3 bases, with 13 bases remaining between them. The CDR3 DNA reads as TGTGCCAGCAGTGAAAGGCCTGCTGGTTACACTGAAGCTTTCTTT. Residues: CASSERPAGYTEAFF.

V usage is TRBV7-9 and J usage is TRBJ2-1, with 9 bases matching TRBD2. CDR3 length equals 14 residues. Per germline, CDR1 SEHNR and CDR2 FQNEAQ (reference sequence). V dropped 1 base and J dropped 6; count of bases not matched to a gene: 1. DNA of the CDR3: TGTGCCAGCAGCTTAGTAGCGGGAGTCAATGAGCAGTTCTTC. It is translated as CASSLVAGVNEQFF.

With respect to this clone: The sample holds other DNA sequences that translate to the same CDR3. The chain employs TRBV6-6 and TRBJ1-2; no reliable D call. Trimming pared 8 bases from V and 0 bases from J, leaving 4 bases between. The CDR3 has 11 residues. In germline, CDR1 is MNHNY, CDR2 SVGAGI (reference sequence). The CDR3 protein is CASSSNYGYTF. The CDR3, as DNA: TGTGCCAGCTCTTCTAACTATGGCTACACCTTC.

This sequence joins TRBV19 and TRBJ2-6; TRBD1 aligns across 11 bases. V lost 5 bases and J lost 4; bases outside the gene matches: 7. CDR1 and CDR2 from the germline V gene are LNHDA and SQIVND (reference sequence). The CDR3 sequence is 17 residues long. The chain's CDR3 is CASSQGQGASGANVLTF. The CDR3 DNA reads TGTGCCAGTAGTCAAGGACAGGGGGCGTCCGGGGCCAACGTCCTGACTTTC.

The chain uses TRBV30 and TRBJ1-2; D is unresolved. This CDR3 comprises 17 residues. CDR1 and CDR2 from the germline V gene are GTSNPN and SVGIG (reference sequence). V lost 3 bases, J lost 6 bases, and 26 bases lay in between. The CDR3 coding sequence is TGTGCCTGGAGACCAAATAATGGCAGTGGGATCTTAGATGGCTACACCTTC. Its protein product is CAWRPNNGSGILDGYTF.

This sequence joins TRBV30 and TRBJ2-7; D unresolved. Trimming took off 2 bases at V and 7 bases at J, with 9 bases between the two ends. CDR3 length: 11 residues. Germline CDR1 GTSNPN, CDR2 SVGIG (reference sequence). The CDR3 DNA follows: TGTGCCTGGAGTAGGAGTCGGGAGCAGTACTTC. Its protein is CAWSRSREQYF.

CDR3: CANRDRADSPLHF. Here the CDR3 DNA reads TGTGCCAACCGGGACAGGGCAGATTCACCCCTCCACTTT. The V gene is TRBV6-6, the J gene TRBJ1-6; 9 nucleotides agree with TRBD1. Germline V gene sequence: CDR1 MNHNY, CDR2 SVGAGI (reference sequence). After removal of 10 bases from V and 8 bases from J, the junction contained 6 bases not matched to a gene. The CDR3 spans 13 residues.